Below are 25 T cell receptor beta chains sequenced from a single sample in a study of T cells in Graves' hyperthyroidism and ophthalmopathy. RNA transcripts yielded amplified TCR beta CDR3 regions. Initially, a first-round RT-PCR of the TCR CDR3 employed the HTBI primer set. One entry per CDR3 protein, called by TCRdb with MiXCR from the multiplex PCR reads. The profile shows 490,000 or so distinct CDR3 sequences, about 16% of them singletons. The sequencing sample was made of blood. The origin of the receptors is a woman in her 30s with Graves' ophthalmopathy.

This clonotype has a count of ten or more. In DNA, the CDR3 is TGTGCCAGCAGTTCGCCGGGACGGGAACTATACGAGCAGTACTTC. As protein: CASSSPGRELYEQYF. The V call is TRBV6-1, the J call TRBJ2-7, with D possibly called TRBD1 or TRBD2 (5 bases each). In germline, CDR1 is MNHNS, CDR2 SASEGT. Trimming shortened V by 5 bases and J by 4 bases, and 18 bases separated the two germline ends. The CDR3 consists of 15 residues.

This clonotype was detected ten times or more. This rearrangement joins TRBV12-3 or TRBV12-4 to TRBJ1-1; D gene uncertain. The CDR3 covers 13 residues. Trimming removed 1 base from V and 6 bases from J, with 9 bases in between. The CDR3 DNA sequence: TGTGCCAGCAGTTTAGGGCAGTTCGCTGAAGCTTTCTTT. Translation: CASSLGQFAEAFF.

In this sample, this clonotype turned up a few times. The rearrangement joins TRBV7-2 to TRBJ1-2, with D possibly matching TRBD1 (5 bases). The CDR3 is 14 residues long. V gave up 5 bases and J gave up 4 bases, with 14 bases separating them. CDR1 SGHTA and CDR2 FQGNSA come from the germline V gene. CDR3 sequence (DNA): TGTGCCAGCAGCGAAACAGGAGTACTCTATGGCTACACCTTC. Translating it yields CASSETGVLYGYTF.

This clonotype was seen many times. V is TRBV4-2 and J is TRBJ2-3; TRBD1 aligns across 7 bases. The CDR3 loop spans 16 amino acids. Per the germline V gene, CDR1 is LGHNA and CDR2 is YNFKEQ. Trimming cost V 4 bases and J 4 bases; bases outside gene matches: 11. As DNA, the CDR3 is TGTGCCAGCAGCCTCAGTGCAGGGGGTATGGCAGATACGCAGTATTTT. Protein: CASSLSAGGMADTQYF.

This chain links TRBV27 with TRBJ1-1; possible D gene TRBD1, 5 bases. Trimming removed 2 bases at V and 4 bases at J, with 20 bases between. CDR3 length equals 17 residues. Germline V gene data show CDR1 as MNHEY and CDR2 as SMNVEV (reference sequence). The CDR3 spells CASSLLRRAGAVTEAFF. DNA for the CDR3: TGTGCCAGCAGTTTACTTCGTAGGGCCGGGGCGGTCACTGAAGCTTTCTTT.

The sample holds many counts of this clonotype. This chain uses TRBV6-2 or TRBV6-3 with TRBJ2-5; tentative D call: TRBD2 (5 bases). The germline V and J ends were trimmed by 8 bases and 1 base, with 17 bases remaining between them. The length of the CDR3 is 15 residues. Germline lookup yields CDR1 MNHEY and CDR2 SVGEGT. Here the CDR3 DNA reads TGTGCCAGCCACCGGTCCCGGACTTCCCAAGAGACCCAGTACTTC. Its protein is CASHRSRTSQETQYF.

The V call is TRBV27, the J call TRBJ2-7, with D possibly TRBD2 on 6 matching bases. V dropped 3 bases and J dropped 2 bases, with 11 bases sitting between them. CDR1 and CDR2 (germline): MNHEY, SMNVEV (reference sequence). The CDR3 is made up of 14 amino acids. CDR3 bases: TGTGCCAGCAGTTTCGCTAGCGTTGCCTACGAGCAGTACTTC. It yields the protein CASSFASVAYEQYF.

At least ten counts were recorded for this clonotype. This chain uses TRBV5-1 with TRBJ2-3; 10 bases agree with TRBD2. Germline V CDR1 and CDR2: SGHRS, YFSETQ. After removal of 2 bases from V and 2 bases from J, the junction contained 5 bases not matched to a gene. This CDR3 spans 16 amino acids. Written as DNA, the CDR3 is TGCGCCAGCAGCTTTGTAGGACTAGCGGACACAGATACGCAGTATTTT. This encodes CASSFVGLADTDTQYF.

This clonotype has only a few counts. The chain links TRBV29-1 to TRBJ1-2, with unresolved D. The CDR3 is made up of 11 amino acids. V was trimmed by 6 bases and J by 4 bases, leaving 9 bases between them. Looked up from germline, CDR1 is SQVTM and CDR2 is ANQGSEA. This chain's CDR3 is CSVAQIYGYTF. DNA of the CDR3: TGCAGCGTGGCACAGATCTATGGCTACACCTTC.

This clonotype was seen a handful of times. The rearrangement uses TRBV18 and TRBJ1-5, with D unclear. CDR1 KGHSH and CDR2 LQKENI come from the germline V gene. CDR3 length: 14 residues. V was trimmed by 3 bases and J by 0 bases, leaving 6 bases between them. The CDR3 region has the DNA TGTGCCAGCTCACCCGACACTAGCAATCAGCCCCAGCATTTT. It codes for CASSPDTSNQPQHF.

In its sample, this clonotype was seen many times. V is TRBV18 and J is TRBJ2-1; no firm D call. The germline V gene has CDR1 KGHSH and CDR2 LQKENI. The CDR3 runs to 16 residues. The germline V and J ends were trimmed by 0 bases and 0 bases, with 9 bases remaining between them. The chain's CDR3 is CASSPPGGRSYNEQFF. In nucleotides, the CDR3 is TGTGCCAGCTCACCACCCGGCGGACGCTCCTACAATGAGCAGTTCTTC.

In this sample, this clonotype turned up a few times. The chain's CDR3 is CASSLLGTAYEQYF. The CDR3 region has the DNA TGTGCCAGCAGTTTACTCGGGACAGCCTACGAGCAGTACTTC. J is TRBJ2-7 and V is TRBV27; 7 bases fit TRBD1. Germline V gene sequence: CDR1 MNHEY, CDR2 SMNVEV (reference sequence). The J segment lost 2 bases and the V segment lost 2 bases, leaving 3 bases of the junction unmatched. This CDR3 is 14 amino acids long.

Note on this clonotype: A read error is possible here, since a much larger clone lies one base away. The chain couples TRBV6-5 to TRBJ2-1, with D perhaps matching TRBD1 (6 bases). TRBJ2-7 matches the DNA end more closely, so the J call is doubtful. The CDR3 loop spans 16 amino acids. CDR1 and CDR2 (germline): MNHEY, SVGAGI. In nucleotides, the CDR3 is TGTGCCAGCAGTTACTCTGGGGGCGGACAGTACAATGAGCAGTACTTC. Its translation: CASSYSGGGQYNEQYF.

The chain employs TRBV19 and TRBJ1-5, with D hard to call. Germline lookup yields CDR1 LNHDA and CDR2 SQIVND (reference sequence). This CDR3 is built from 13 residues. Deletions cut 0 bases from V and 3 bases from J, with 3 bases between. CDR3: CASSIEFNQPQHF. For the CDR3, the DNA is TGTGCCAGTAGTATAGAGTTCAATCAGCCCCAGCATTTT.

This clonotype was recorded many times. The V gene is TRBV18, the J gene TRBJ2-1, with unresolved D. The CDR3 spans 14 residues. Germline CDR1 reads KGHSH; CDR2 reads LQKENI. The germline V and J ends were trimmed by 5 bases and 8 bases, with 16 bases remaining between them. The CDR3 coding sequence is TGTGCCAGCTCAACCGGGTCCCCCCCCCATGAGCAGTTCTTC. This sequence encodes CASSTGSPPHEQFF.

The rearrangement links TRBV19 to TRBJ1-5; D remains unclear. V was cut by 5 bases and J by 2 bases, with 16 bases left in between. The CDR3 spans 16 residues. Germline values: CDR1 LNHDA, CDR2 SQIVND (reference sequence). CDR3 amino acids: CASSLQPRGGNQPQHF. The CDR3 DNA is TGTGCCAGTAGTTTACAACCCCGGGGAGGCAATCAGCCCCAGCATTTT.

This clonotype was observed at least ten times. V gene TRBV12-3 or TRBV12-4 combines with J gene TRBJ2-5; 7 bases fit TRBD1. The CDR3 is made up of 13 amino acids. Trimming cost V 8 bases and J 3 bases; bases outside gene matches: 6. CDR3 DNA: TGTGCCAGCCTAACCGGGACAGAAGAGACCCAGTACTTC. It encodes CASLTGTEETQYF.

The chain carries TRBV20-1 and TRBJ2-1, with 8 bases identical to TRBD2. Germline lookup yields CDR1 DFQATT and CDR2 SNEGSKA (reference sequence). The CDR3 totals 18 residues. J lost 6 bases, V lost 5 bases, and 21 bases had no gene match. The chain's CDR3 is CSAEPGLEGIAIRNEQFF. DNA for the CDR3: TGCAGTGCTGAACCGGGACTAGAAGGAATCGCAATCCGCAATGAGCAGTTCTTC.

In its sample, this clonotype was seen a few times. The chain employs TRBV24-1 and TRBJ2-7, with 8 bases identical to TRBD1. This CDR3 is built from 15 residues. Germline V gives CDR1 KGHDR, CDR2 SFDVKD. Trimming at V came to 3 bases and at J to 2 bases, leaving 5 bases not matched to a gene. CDR3 coding DNA: TGTGCCACCAGTGATACCCGGGACAGGACCTACGAGCAGTACTTC. As protein: CATSDTRDRTYEQYF.

This clonotype was seen many times. The chain recombines TRBV6-2 or TRBV6-3 with TRBJ2-1, with a possible D match to TRBD2 (6 bases). The CDR3 sequence is 15 residues long. Germline CDR1 reads MNHEY; CDR2 reads SVGEGT. V was cut by 2 bases and J by 8 bases, with 16 bases left in between. In nucleotides, the CDR3 is TGTGCCAGCAGTTACGGGGCGGGACCCCTCTATGAGCAGTTCTTC. Translating gives CASSYGAGPLYEQFF.

This clonotype was seen ten or more times. The chain combines TRBV7-2 with TRBJ1-1; D perhaps matches TRBD1 (6 bases). Trimming took 7 bases from V and 1 from J, leaving 16 bases between them. The CDR3 runs to 15 residues. CDR1 SGHTA and CDR2 FQGNSA come from the germline V gene. CDR3 sequence reads: CASTLQGRRNTEAFF. The CDR3 DNA is TGTGCCAGCACCCTTCAGGGGCGACGGAACACTGAAGCTTTCTTT.

Many counts were recorded for this clonotype. The chain recombines TRBV7-2 with TRBJ2-1; 10 nucleotides line up with TRBD2. Germline CDR1 reads SGHTA; CDR2 reads FQGNSA. The J segment lost 7 bases and the V segment lost 5 bases, leaving 5 bases of the junction unmatched. This CDR3 is 14 amino acids long. DNA for the CDR3: TGTGCCAGCAGCCCAAGGACTAGCGGAAATGAGCAGTTCTTC. Encoded protein: CASSPRTSGNEQFF.

This clonotype was detected many times. The chain recombines TRBV20-1 with TRBJ1-1; D is ambiguous. Trimming took 0 bases from V and 2 from J, leaving 13 bases between them. CDR3 length equals 15 residues. Germline lookup yields CDR1 DFQATT and CDR2 SNEGSKA (reference sequence). CDR3 DNA: TGCAGTGCTAGAGATCCCACTCACAGCAACACTGAAGCTTTCTTT. Amino acid sequence: CSARDPTHSNTEAFF.

Ten or more counts support this clonotype. The J gene is TRBJ2-7, the V gene TRBV29-1; D ambiguous. Germline CDR1 reads SQVTM; CDR2 reads ANQGSEA. V dropped 5 bases and J dropped 3 bases, with 5 bases sitting between them. The CDR3 is made up of 10 amino acids. CDR3 DNA sequence: TGCAGCGTTCGCAACTACGAGCAGTACTTC. This codes for CSVRNYEQYF.

Remarks on this clonotype: Only one base separates this from a far larger clonotype, so it likely reflects a read error. The J gene is TRBJ2-7, the V gene TRBV28, with D uncertain. Germline lookup yields CDR1 MDHEN and CDR2 SYDVKM. CDR3 size: 11 residues. CDR3: CASRGGYKQYF. The DNA for the CDR3 is TGTGCCAGCAGGGGCGGCTACAAGCAGTACTTC.